The 17 T cell receptor beta chains listed next were all sequenced from one sample in a study of shared clonotypes between healthy human individuals. The protocol was immunoSEQ multiplex PCR, while the TCRdb copy is restricted to in-frame clones and leaves out a portion. The data contain over a million clones, approximately 97% of them seen just once; the ten biggest clones take up roughly 1.2%. The sample taken for sequencing was naive CD4+ T cells sorted from blood. Subset in this sample: CD45RA+ positively selected. These receptor sequences come from a man younger than 45 in good health.

CDR3 bases: TGCGCCAGCAGCTTGGATGCTGGGACTAGCCAGAACAATGAGCAGTTCTTC. Translation: CASSLDAGTSQNNEQFF. The chain uses TRBV5-1 and TRBJ2-1; 9 bases line up with TRBD2. The CDR3 spans 17 residues. Per the germline V gene, CDR1 is SGHRS and CDR2 is YFSETQ. The ends lost 0 bases at V and 5 bases at J; junction bases unmatched: 9.

The chain uses TRBV5-1 and TRBJ2-7; 12 bases line up with TRBD1. The germline CDR1 and CDR2 sequences are SGHRS and YFSETQ. J gave up 5 bases and V 4 bases, and 13 bases lay outside the gene matches. The CDR3 is 17 residues long. The CDR3 bases are TGCGCCAGCAGCATAAAAGCCGGGACAGGGGGCGAAGACGAGCAGTACTTC. Protein product: CASSIKAGTGGEDEQYF. The full variable domain, with the rest looked up from reference TRBV5-1 and TRBJ2-7, is KAGVTQTPRYLIKTRGQQVTLSCSPISGHRSVSWYQQTPGQGLQFLFEYFSETQRNKGNFPGRFSGRQFSNSRSEMNVSTLELGDSALYLCASSIKAGTGGEDEQYFGPGTRLTVT.

The rearrangement uses TRBV4-2 and TRBJ2-7; tentatively, D is TRBD2 (6 bases). The CDR3 totals 15 residues. Germline loops: CDR1 LGHNA, CDR2 YNFKEQ. The V end was cut by 1 base, the J end by 3 bases, with 13 bases between. In nucleotides, the CDR3 is TGTGCCAGCAGCCAAGGTCCTACGGGAGACTACGAGCAGTACTTC. It encodes CASSQGPTGDYEQYF.

The genes are TRBV28 and TRBJ1-5; D is possibly TRBD1 (5 bases). The germline CDR1 and CDR2 sequences are MDHEN and SYDVKM. The CDR3 length is 18 residues. V was trimmed by 3 bases and J by 2 bases, leaving 20 bases between them. CDR3 sequence: CASSFGTSAGRGNQPQHF. The CDR3 nucleotides read TGTGCCAGCAGTTTTGGGACTTCGGCAGGGCGAGGCAATCAGCCCCAGCATTTT.

V and J are TRBV2 and TRBJ1-6, with 12 bases lining up with TRBD1. CDR1 is SNHLY, CDR2 FYNNEI, per germline. This CDR3 contains 13 residues. The trim removed 8 bases at V and 11 bases at J, leaving 4 bases unmatched. The CDR3 DNA reads TGTGCCAGCGGGGACAGGGGGCGTCCACCCCTCCACTTT. Its translation: CASGDRGRPPLHF.

The rearrangement joins TRBV19 to TRBJ1-5, with D unresolved. CDR3 length equals 13 residues. The V end lost 4 bases, the J end lost 4 bases, and 8 bases lay between the germline ends. Germline values: CDR1 LNHDA, CDR2 SQIVND (reference sequence). The CDR3 reads CASSRTRNQPQHF. The CDR3, as DNA: TGTGCCAGTAGTAGGACGCGGAATCAGCCCCAGCATTTT.

This chain uses TRBV28 with TRBJ2-1; 11 bases agree with TRBD2. CDR3 length: 14 residues. Germline V lookup: CDR1 MDHEN, CDR2 SYDVKM. V lost 4 bases to trimming and J lost 7 bases; unmatched junction nucleotides: 3. Here the CDR3 DNA reads TGTGCCAGCAGTTCTAGACTAGCGGGAAATGAGCAGTTCTTC. Protein: CASSSRLAGNEQFF. Looking up the rest from reference TRBV28 and TRBJ2-1 gives the full variable domain: DVKVTQSSRYLVKRTGEKVFLECVQDMDHENMFWYRQDPGLGLRLIYFSYDVKMKEKGDIPEGYSVSREKKERFSLILESASTNQTSMYLCASSSRLAGNEQFFGPGTRLTVL.

A single count supports this clone. The chain carries TRBV9 and TRBJ2-5; TRBD2 matches 11 bases. CDR1 and CDR2 (germline): SGDLS, YYNGEE. The CDR3 is 22 amino acids. The J segment lost 2 bases and the V segment lost 0 bases, leaving 21 bases of the junction unmatched. CDR3 region: CASSVAMSTGASGRHSQETQYF. CDR3 sequence (DNA): TGTGCCAGCAGCGTAGCCATGAGTACGGGGGCTAGCGGGAGGCACTCTCAAGAGACCCAGTACTTC.

CDR3 DNA sequence: TGTGCCAGCAGCTTAGAACCAGGGACATATGGCTACACCTTC. Protein product: CASSLEPGTYGYTF. This chain links TRBV7-9 with TRBJ1-2; TRBD1 is a possible D gene (6 bases). The CDR3 is 14 amino acids. In germline, CDR1 is SEHNR, CDR2 FQNEAQ (reference sequence). V lost 1 base and J lost 5, with 11 bases in between.

This chain connects TRBV5-5 to TRBJ1-1; 11 bases fit TRBD1. This CDR3 has 17 residues. Trimming at V came to 6 bases and at J to 3 bases, leaving 13 bases not matched to a gene. Germline CDR1 reads SGHKS; CDR2 reads YYEKEE (reference sequence). DNA for the CDR3: TGTGCCAGCACCTCCCTGGGACAGGGGGAATATTACACTGAAGCTTTCTTT. Its protein product is CASTSLGQGEYYTEAFF.

The chain uses TRBV28 and TRBJ2-6; 9 bases line up with TRBD1. The trim removed 5 bases at V and 0 bases at J, leaving 11 bases unmatched. Germline V gene lookup returns CDR1 MDHEN and CDR2 SYDVKM. The CDR3 loop spans 19 amino acids. This CDR3 reads CASSPPGQGPLSGANVLTF. The CDR3 region has the DNA TGTGCCAGCAGTCCTCCGGGACAGGGCCCTCTCTCTGGGGCCAACGTCCTGACTTTC.

The rearrangement joins TRBV4-2 to TRBJ2-7; D remains unclear. The length of the CDR3 is 16 residues. V lost 1 base, J lost 0 bases, and 13 bases lay in between. Looked up from germline, CDR1 is LGHNA and CDR2 is YNFKEQ. This chain's CDR3 is CASSQVDGVSSYEQYF. CDR3 nucleotides: TGTGCCAGCAGCCAAGTAGACGGCGTGAGCTCCTACGAGCAGTACTTC.

The chain is built from TRBV6-5 and TRBJ2-7; 10 bases are a match to TRBD1. The CDR3 length is 14 residues. CDR1 and CDR2 (germline): MNHEY, SVGAGI. Losses at the gene ends were 5 bases for V and 4 bases for J; bases not matched to a gene: 5. The CDR3 sequence is CASSPTGGLYEQYF. The CDR3 DNA reads TGTGCCAGCAGTCCGACAGGGGGCCTATACGAGCAGTACTTC.

This chain links TRBV7-9 with TRBJ1-3; tentative D call: TRBD1 (5 bases). Germline assignment: CDR1 SEHNR and CDR2 FQNEAQ (reference sequence). The CDR3 spans 17 residues. Trimming removed 5 bases at V and 2 bases at J, with 19 bases between. The CDR3 bases are TGTGCCAGCAGCACCCACTCCGGGACGGAAACTGGAAACACCATATATTTT. It codes for CASSTHSGTETGNTIYF.

The chain employs TRBV5-1 and TRBJ2-7; D is unresolved. The germline CDR1 and CDR2 sequences are SGHRS and YFSETQ. This CDR3 region has 12 residues. Between the trimmed V and J ends, which lost 0 bases and 6 bases, there was a span of 7 bases. Here the CDR3 DNA reads TGCGCCAGCAGCTTGGGCCTCCGCGAGCAGTACTTC. Its translation: CASSLGLREQYF.

The V and J genes are TRBV10-2 and TRBJ2-1; the match to TRBD2 covers 8 bases. Unmatched junction bases numbered 6, after V lost 6 bases and J lost 5 bases. The CDR3 is 14 residues long. Per germline, CDR1 WSHSY and CDR2 SAAADI. In nucleotides, the CDR3 is TGCGCCAGCAGCCTTAGCGGGGCTAACAATGAGCAGTTCTTC. Its translation is CASSLSGANNEQFF.

J is TRBJ2-7 and V is TRBV10-3; 9 positions match TRBD2. CDR3 length: 16 residues. With 6 bases clipped from V and 4 bases from J, the junction kept 13 bases outside the gene matches. Germline V CDR1 and CDR2: ENHRY, SYGVKD. The CDR3 reads CAIRGSAGGPSYEQYF. Written as DNA, the CDR3 is TGTGCCATCAGGGGGTCTGCGGGAGGGCCCTCTTACGAGCAGTACTTC.